Only a few counts were recorded for the clone carrying this T cell receptor (beta chain). Its antigen is undetermined. These data belong to a study of beta chain features in type 1 diabetes. With V trimmed by 0 bases and J by 9 bases, 3 bases remained unmatched. The CDR3 is 14 residues long. From germline, CDR1 is SGHVS and CDR2 FNYEAQ. Reverse transcribing all isolated RNA meant expressed TCRB transcripts were sequenced. TCRdb's copy holds only in-frame clones and misses some; the assay was immunoSEQ multiplex PCR. The table shows 640,000 or so clones, with more than 13% occurring only once. Notes on the study in general: The study found moderately but significantly shorter TCRB CDR3s in all four CD4+ subsets of Type 1 diabetes patients. Reduced insertions and increased deletions marked VDJ junctions in type 1 diabetes patients.

Material: naive CD4+ T cells from blood. This sequence originates from a man between 18 and 35 years old with type 1 diabetes. The chain employs TRBV7-6 and TRBJ2-1, with 9 nucleotides matching TRBD2. CDR3 loop: CASSLAGGRGEQFF. The CDR3 DNA follows: TGTGCCAGCAGCTTAGCGGGCGGGAGGGGTGAGCAGTTCTTC.